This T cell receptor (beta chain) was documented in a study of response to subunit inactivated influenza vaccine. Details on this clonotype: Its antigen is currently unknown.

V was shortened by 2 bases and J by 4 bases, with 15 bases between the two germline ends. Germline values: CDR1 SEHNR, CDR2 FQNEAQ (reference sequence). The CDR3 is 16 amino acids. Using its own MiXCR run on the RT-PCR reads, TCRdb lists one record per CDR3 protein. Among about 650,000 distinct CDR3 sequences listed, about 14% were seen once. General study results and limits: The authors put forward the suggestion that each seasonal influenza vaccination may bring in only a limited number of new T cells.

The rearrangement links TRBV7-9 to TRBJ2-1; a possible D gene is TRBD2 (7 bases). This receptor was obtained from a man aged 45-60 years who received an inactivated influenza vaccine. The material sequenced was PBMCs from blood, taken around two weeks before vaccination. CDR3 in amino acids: CASSLSGRGRYNEQFF. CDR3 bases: TGTGCCAGCAGCTTATCAGGGCGGGGGCGGTACAATGAGCAGTTCTTC.